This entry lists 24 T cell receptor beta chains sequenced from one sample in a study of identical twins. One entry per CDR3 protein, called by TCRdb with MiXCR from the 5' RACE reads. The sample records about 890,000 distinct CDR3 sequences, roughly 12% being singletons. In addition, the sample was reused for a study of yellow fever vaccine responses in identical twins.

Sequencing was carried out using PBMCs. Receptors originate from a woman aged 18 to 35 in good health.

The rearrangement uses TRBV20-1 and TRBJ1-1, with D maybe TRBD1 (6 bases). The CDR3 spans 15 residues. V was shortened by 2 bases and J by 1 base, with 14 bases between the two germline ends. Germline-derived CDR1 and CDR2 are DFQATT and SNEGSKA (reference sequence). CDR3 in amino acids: CSARPRTVTNTEAFF. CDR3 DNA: TGCAGTGCTAGACCGAGGACAGTTACGAACACTGAAGCTTTCTTT.

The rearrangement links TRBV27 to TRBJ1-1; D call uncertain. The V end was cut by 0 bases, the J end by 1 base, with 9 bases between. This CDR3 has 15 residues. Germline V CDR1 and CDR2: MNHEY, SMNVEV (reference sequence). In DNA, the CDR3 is TGTGCCAGCAGTTTATCCCCAATGTCGAACACTGAAGCTTTCTTT. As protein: CASSLSPMSNTEAFF.

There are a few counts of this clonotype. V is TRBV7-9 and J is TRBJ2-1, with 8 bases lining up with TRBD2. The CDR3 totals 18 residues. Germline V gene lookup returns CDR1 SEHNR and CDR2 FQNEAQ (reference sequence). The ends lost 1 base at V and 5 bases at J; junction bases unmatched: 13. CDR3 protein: CASSLVMTFGLANNEQFF. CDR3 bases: TGTGCCAGCAGCTTAGTAATGACGTTTGGACTAGCAAACAATGAGCAGTTCTTC.

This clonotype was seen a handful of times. Here the CDR3 DNA reads TGCGCCAGCAGCTTCGTTGGGTTGAGAGATACGCAGTATTTT. The encoded protein is CASSFVGLRDTQYF. This chain joins TRBV4-1 and TRBJ2-3; the D is unclear. CDR1 and CDR2 from the germline V gene are MGHRA and YSYEKL. V was cut by 5 bases and J by 5 bases, with 14 bases left in between. The CDR3 spans 14 residues.

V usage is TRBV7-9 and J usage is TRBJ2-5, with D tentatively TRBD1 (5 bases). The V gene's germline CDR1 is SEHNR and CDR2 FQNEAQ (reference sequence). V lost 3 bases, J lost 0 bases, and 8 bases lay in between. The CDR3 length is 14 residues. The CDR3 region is CASSFPDNQETQYF. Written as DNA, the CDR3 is TGTGCCAGCAGCTTCCCGGACAACCAAGAGACCCAGTACTTC.

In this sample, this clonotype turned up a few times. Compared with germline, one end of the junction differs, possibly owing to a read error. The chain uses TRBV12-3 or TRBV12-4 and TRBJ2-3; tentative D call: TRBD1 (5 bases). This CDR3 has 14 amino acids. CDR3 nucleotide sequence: TGCGCAGGTGGGCAGGGCGGAGGCACAGATACGCAGTATTTT. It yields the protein CAGGQGGGTDTQYF.

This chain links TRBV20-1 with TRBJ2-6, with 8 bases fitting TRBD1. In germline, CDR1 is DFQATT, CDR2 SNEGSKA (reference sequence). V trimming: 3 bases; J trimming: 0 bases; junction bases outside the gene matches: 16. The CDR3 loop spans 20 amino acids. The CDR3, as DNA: TGCAGTGCTAGGCCAATTCTGGCAGGGGGCACTCTCTCTGGGGCCAACGTCCTGACTTTC. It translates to CSARPILAGGTLSGANVLTF.

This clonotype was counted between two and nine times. As DNA, the CDR3 is TGCAGTGTCCCCTTTGGCAGCTCTGGAAACACCATATATTTT. Amino acid sequence: CSVPFGSSGNTIYF. The chain uses TRBV20-1 and TRBJ1-3; no firm D call. The CDR3 extends over 14 amino acids. The germline V gene encodes CDR1 DFQATT and CDR2 SNEGSKA (reference sequence). V was clipped by 7 bases and J by 0 bases, with 13 bases between them.

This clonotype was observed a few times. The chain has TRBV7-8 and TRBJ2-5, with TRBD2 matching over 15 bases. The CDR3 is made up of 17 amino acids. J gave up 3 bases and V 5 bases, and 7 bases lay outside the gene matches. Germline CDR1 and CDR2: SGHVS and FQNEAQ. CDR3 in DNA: TGTGCCAGCAGCCCAACTTGGACTAGCGGGGGGGAAGAGACCCAGTACTTC. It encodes CASSPTWTSGGEETQYF.

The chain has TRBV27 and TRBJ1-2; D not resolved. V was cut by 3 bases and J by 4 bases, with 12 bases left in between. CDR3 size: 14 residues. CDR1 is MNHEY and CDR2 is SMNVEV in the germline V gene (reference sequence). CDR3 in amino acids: CASSFSSLGYGYTF. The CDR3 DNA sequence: TGTGCCAGCAGTTTTAGCTCTCTGGGCTATGGCTACACCTTC.

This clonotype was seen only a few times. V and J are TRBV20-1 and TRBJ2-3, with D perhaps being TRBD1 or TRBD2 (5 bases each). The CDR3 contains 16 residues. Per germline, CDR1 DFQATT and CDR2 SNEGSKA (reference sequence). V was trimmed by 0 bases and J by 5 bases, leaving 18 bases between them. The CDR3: CSARDGAGAPRDTQYF. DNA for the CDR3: TGCAGTGCTAGAGATGGGGCGGGCGCTCCACGAGATACGCAGTATTTT.

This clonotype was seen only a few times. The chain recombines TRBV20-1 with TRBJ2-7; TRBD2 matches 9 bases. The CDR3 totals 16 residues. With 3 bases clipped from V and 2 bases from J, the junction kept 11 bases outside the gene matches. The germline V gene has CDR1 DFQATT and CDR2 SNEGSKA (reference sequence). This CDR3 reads CSARARGLASTYEQYF. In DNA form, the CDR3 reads TGCAGTGCTAGGGCGAGGGGACTAGCATCGACCTACGAGCAGTACTTC.

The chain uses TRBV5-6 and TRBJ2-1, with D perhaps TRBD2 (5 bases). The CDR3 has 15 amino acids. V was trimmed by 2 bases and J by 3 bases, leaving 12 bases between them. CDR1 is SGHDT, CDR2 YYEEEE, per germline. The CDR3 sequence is CASSFYGGNYNEQFF. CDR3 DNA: TGTGCCAGCAGCTTTTATGGAGGAAACTACAATGAGCAGTTCTTC. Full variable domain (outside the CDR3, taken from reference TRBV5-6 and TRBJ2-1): DAGVTQSPTHLIKTRGQQVTLRCSPKSGHDTVSWYQQALGQGPQFIFQYYEEEERQRGNFPDRFSGHQFPNYSSELNVNALLLGDSALYLCASSFYGGNYNEQFFGPGTRLTVL.

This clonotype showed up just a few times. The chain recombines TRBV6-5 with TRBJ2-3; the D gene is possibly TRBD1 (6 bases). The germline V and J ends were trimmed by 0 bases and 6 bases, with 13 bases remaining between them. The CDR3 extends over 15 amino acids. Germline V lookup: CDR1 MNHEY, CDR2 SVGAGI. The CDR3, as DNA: TGTGCCAGCAGTTACTCGCTCACAGGGTCCGATACGCAGTATTTT. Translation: CASSYSLTGSDTQYF.

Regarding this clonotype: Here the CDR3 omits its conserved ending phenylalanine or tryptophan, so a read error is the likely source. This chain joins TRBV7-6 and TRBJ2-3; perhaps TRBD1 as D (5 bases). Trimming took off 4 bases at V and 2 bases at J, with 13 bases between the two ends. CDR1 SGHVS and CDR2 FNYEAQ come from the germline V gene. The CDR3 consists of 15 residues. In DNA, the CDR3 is TGTGCCAGCAGCTGGCAGGGCTCCCACACAGATACGCAGTATCTT. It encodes CASSWQGSHTDTQYL.

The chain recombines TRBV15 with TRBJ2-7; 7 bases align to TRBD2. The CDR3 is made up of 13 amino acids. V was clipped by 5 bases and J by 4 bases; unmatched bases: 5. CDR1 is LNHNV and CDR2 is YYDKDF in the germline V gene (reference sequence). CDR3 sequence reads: CATSGLGRYEQYF. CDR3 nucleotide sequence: TGTGCCACCAGCGGACTAGGGAGGTACGAGCAGTACTTC.

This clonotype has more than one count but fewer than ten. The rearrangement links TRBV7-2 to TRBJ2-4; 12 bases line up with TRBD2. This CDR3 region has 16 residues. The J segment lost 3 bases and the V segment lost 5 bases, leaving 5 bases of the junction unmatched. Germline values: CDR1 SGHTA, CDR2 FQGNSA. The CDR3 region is CASSRTSGTLKNIQYF. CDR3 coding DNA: TGTGCCAGCAGCCGGACTAGCGGGACTCTCAAAAACATTCAGTACTTC.

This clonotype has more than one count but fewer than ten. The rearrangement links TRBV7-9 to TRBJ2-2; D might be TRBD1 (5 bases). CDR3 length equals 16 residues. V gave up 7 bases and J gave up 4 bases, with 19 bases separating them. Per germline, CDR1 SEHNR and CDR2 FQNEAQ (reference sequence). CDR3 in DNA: TGTGCCAGCACCTACCTGGGGCCCATTGCCACCGGGGAGCTGTTTTTT. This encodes CASTYLGPIATGELFF.

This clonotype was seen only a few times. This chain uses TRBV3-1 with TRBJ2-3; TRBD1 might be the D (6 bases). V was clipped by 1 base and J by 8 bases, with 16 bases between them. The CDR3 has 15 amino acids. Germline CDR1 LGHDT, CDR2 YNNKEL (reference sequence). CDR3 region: CASSQGTGTPGTQYF. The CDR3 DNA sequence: TGTGCCAGCAGCCAAGGAACGGGGACACCGGGTACGCAGTATTTT.

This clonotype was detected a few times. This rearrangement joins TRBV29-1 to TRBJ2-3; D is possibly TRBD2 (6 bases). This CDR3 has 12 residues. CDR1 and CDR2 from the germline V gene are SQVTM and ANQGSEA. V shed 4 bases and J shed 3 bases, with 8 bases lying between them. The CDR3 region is CSVGLGTDTQYF. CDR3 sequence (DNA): TGCAGCGTTGGACTAGGTACAGATACGCAGTATTTT.

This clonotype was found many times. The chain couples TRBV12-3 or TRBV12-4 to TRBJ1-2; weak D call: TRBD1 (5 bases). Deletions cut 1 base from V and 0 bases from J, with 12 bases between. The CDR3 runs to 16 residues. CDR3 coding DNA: TGTGCCAGCAGTTTAGGGCGGGGCCTAGCTAACTATGGCTACACCTTC. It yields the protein CASSLGRGLANYGYTF.

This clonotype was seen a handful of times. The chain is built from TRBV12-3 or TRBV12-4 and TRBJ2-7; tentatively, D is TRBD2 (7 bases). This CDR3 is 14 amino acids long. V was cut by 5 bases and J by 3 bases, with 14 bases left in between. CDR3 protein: CASSRGGGSYEQYV. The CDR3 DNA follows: TGTGCCAGCAGTCGAGGGGGGGGCAGCTACGAGCAGTACGTC.

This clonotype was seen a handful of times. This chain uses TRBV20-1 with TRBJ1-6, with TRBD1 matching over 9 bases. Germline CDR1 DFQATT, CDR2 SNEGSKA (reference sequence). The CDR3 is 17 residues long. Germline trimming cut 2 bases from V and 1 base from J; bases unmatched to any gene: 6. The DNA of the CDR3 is TGCAGTGCTAGAAGCTTGGGACAGGGATCCTATAATTCACCCCTCCACTTT. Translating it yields CSARSLGQGSYNSPLHF.

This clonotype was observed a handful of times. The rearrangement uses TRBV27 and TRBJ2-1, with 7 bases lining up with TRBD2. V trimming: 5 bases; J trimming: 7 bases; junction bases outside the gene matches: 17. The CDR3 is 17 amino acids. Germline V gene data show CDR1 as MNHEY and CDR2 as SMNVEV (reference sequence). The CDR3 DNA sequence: TGTGCCAGCAGTCCATTATGGGGCGGGAGCCAAGGGAATGAGCAGTTCTTC. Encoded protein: CASSPLWGGSQGNEQFF.